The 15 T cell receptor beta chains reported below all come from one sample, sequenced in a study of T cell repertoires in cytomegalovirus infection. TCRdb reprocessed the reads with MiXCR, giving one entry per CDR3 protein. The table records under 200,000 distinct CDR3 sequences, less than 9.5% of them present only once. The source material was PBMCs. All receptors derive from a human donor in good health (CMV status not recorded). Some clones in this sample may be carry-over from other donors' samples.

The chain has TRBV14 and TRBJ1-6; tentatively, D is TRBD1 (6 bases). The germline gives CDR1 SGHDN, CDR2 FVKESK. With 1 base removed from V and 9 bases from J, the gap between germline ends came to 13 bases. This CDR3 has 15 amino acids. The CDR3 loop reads CASSQVTGSSSPLHF. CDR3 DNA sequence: TGTGCCAGCAGCCAAGTGACAGGATCCAGTTCACCCCTCCACTTT.

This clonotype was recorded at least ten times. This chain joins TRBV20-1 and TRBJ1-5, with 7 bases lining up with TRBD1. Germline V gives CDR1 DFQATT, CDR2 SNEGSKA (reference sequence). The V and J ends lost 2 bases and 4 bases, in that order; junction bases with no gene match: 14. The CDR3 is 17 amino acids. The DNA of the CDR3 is TGCAGTGCTAGAAAAACATCCGGGACAGCAAATAATCAGCCCCAGCATTTT. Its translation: CSARKTSGTANNQPQHF.

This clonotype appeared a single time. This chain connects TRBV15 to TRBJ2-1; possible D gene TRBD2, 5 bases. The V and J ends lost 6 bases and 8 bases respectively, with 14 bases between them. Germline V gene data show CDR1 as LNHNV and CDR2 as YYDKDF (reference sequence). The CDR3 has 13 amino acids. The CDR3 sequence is CATSSRGNYEQFF. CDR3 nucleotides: TGTGCCACCAGTTCCAGAGGGAACTATGAGCAGTTCTTC.

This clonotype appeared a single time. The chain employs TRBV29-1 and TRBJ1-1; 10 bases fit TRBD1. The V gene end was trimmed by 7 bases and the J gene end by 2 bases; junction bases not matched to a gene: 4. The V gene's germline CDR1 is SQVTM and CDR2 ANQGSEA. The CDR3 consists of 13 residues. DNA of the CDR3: TGCAGCGCCCGGGACAGGGGAAACACTGAAGCTTTCTTT. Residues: CSARDRGNTEAFF.

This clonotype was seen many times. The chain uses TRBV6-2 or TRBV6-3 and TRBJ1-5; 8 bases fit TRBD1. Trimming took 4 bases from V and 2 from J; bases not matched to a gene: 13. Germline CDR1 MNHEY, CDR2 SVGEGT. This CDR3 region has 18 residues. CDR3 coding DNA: TGTGCCAGCAGTTCGGGACAGGTCTTTGTTCTCGGCAATCAGCCCCAGCATTTT. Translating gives CASSSGQVFVLGNQPQHF.

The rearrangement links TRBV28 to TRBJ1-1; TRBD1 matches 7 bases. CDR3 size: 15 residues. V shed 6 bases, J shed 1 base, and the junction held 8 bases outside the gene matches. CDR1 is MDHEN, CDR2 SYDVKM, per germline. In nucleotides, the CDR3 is TGTGCCAGCAGGGGCTGGAGGGGGCCGAACACTGAAGCTTTCTTT. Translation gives CASRGWRGPNTEAFF.

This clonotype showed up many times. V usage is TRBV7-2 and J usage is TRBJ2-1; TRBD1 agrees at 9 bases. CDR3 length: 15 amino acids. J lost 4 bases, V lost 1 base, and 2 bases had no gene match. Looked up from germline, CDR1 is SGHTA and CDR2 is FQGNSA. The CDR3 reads CASSLDRGLYNEQFF. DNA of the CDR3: TGTGCCAGCAGCTTAGACAGGGGGCTGTACAATGAGCAGTTCTTC.

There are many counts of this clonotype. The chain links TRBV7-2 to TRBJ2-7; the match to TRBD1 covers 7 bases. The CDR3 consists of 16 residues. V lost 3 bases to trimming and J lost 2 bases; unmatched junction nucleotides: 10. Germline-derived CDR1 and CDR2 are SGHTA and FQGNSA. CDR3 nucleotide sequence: TGTGCCAGCAGCTTTCGTCCGGGACAGAAAGCCTACGAGCAGTACTTC. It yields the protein CASSFRPGQKAYEQYF. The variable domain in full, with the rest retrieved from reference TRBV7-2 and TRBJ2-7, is GAGVSQSPSNKVTEKGKDVELRCDPISGHTALYWYRQSLGQGLEFLIYFQGNSAPDKSGLPSDRFSAERTGGSVSTLTIQRTQQEDSAVYLCASSFRPGQKAYEQYFGPGTRLTVT.

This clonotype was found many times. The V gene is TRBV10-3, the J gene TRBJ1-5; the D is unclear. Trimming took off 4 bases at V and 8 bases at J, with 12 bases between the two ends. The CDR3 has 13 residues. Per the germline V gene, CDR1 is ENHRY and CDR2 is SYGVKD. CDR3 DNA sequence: TGTGCCATCAGTGGACACCTTTTTGAGCCCCAGCATTTT. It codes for CAISGHLFEPQHF.

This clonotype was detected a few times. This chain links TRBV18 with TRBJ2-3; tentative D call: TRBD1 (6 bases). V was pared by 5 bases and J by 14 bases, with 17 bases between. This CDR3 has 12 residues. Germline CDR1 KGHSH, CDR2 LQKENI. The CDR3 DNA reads TGTGCCAGCTCATCGGACAGCCGTGATGGGTATTTT. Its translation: CASSSDSRDGYF. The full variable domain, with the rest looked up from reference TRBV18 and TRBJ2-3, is NAGVMQNPRHLVRRRGQEARLRCSPMKGHSHVYWYRQLPEEGLKFMVYLQKENIIDESGMPKERFSAEFPKEGPSILRIQQVVRGDSAAYFCASSSDSRDGYFGPGTRLTVL.

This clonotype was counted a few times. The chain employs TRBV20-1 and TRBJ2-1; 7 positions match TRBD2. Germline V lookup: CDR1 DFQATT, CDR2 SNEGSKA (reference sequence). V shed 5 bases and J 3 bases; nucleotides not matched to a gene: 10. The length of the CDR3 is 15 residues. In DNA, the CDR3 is TGCAGTGCTTTCGGGGGACTATCGGGCTACAATGAGCAGTTCTTC. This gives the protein CSAFGGLSGYNEQFF.

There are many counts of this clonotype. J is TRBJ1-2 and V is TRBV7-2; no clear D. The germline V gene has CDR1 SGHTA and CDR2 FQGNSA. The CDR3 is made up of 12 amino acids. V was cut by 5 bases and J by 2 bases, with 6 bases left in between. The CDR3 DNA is TGTGCCAGCAGCCCTTTCAACTATGGCTACACCTTC. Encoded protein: CASSPFNYGYTF.

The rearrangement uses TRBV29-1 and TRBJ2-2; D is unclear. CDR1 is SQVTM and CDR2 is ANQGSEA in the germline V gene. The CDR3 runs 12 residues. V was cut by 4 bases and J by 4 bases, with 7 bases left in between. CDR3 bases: TGCAGCGTTGGCCATACCACCGGGGAGCTGTTTTTT. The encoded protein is CSVGHTTGELFF.

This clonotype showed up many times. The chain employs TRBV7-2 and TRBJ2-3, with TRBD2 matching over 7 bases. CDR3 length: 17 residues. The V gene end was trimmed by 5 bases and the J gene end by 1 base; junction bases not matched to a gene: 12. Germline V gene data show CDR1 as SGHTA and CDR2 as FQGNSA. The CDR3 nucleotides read TGTGCCAGCAGCCAGCCGGTAGGCCTAGCGGGCACAGATACGCAGTATTTT. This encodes CASSQPVGLAGTDTQYF. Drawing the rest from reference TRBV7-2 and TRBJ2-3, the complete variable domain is GAGVSQSPSNKVTEKGKDVELRCDPISGHTALYWYRQSLGQGLEFLIYFQGNSAPDKSGLPSDRFSAERTGGSVSTLTIQRTQQEDSAVYLCASSQPVGLAGTDTQYFGPGTRLTVL.

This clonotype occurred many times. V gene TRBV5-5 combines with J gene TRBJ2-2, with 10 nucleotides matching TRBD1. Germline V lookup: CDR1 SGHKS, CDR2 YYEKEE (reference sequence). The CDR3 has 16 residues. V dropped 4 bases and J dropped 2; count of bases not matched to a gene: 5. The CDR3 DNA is TGTGCCAGCAGCCCGTGGACAGGGGGTAACACCGGGGAGCTGTTTTTT. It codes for CASSPWTGGNTGELFF.